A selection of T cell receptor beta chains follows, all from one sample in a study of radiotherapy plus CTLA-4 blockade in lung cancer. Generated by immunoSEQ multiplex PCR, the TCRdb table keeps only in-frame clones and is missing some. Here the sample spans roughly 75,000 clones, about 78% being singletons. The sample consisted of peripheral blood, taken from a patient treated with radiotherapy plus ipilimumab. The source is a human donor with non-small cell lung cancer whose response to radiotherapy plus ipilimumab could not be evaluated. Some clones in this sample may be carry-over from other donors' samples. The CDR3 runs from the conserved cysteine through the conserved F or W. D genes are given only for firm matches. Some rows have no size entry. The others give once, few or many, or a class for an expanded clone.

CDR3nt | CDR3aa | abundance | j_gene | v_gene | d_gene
TGTGCCAGCAGAGTCGCGGGGGGCAGGAGCAACACTGAAGCTTTCTTT | CASRVAGGRSNTEAFF | NA | TRBJ1-1 | TRBV28 | NA
TGCAGCGTCGTTAGCGGGACAGATACGCAGTATTTT | CSVVSGTDTQYF | NA | TRBJ2-3 | TRBV29-1 | TRBD2
TGTGCCAGCTCACCACGCGCGGGGGGGCTCACAGATACGCAGTATTTT | CASSPRAGGLTDTQYF | NA | TRBJ2-3 | TRBV18 | TRBD2
TGTGCCAGCAGAGAGGAATATGGCTACACCTTC | CASREEYGYTF | NA | TRBJ1-2 | TRBV2 | NA
TGTGCCTGGAGTTCCGGGACAGCCAAAGCTAACTATGGCTACACCTTC | CAWSSGTAKANYGYTF | NA | TRBJ1-2 | TRBV30 | TRBD1
TGTGCCACCCTCGGGGGGATCAGGGAAGCTTTCTTT | CATLGGIREAFF | NA | TRBJ1-1 | TRBV6-5 | NA
TGTGCCAGCAGCCAAGACAGGGGTAGCACTGAAGCTTTCTTT | CASSQDRGSTEAFF | NA | TRBJ1-1 | TRBV14 | NA
TGCGCCAGCAGCAGGCGACTAGGGAATGAGCAGTTCTTC | CASSRRLGNEQFF | NA | TRBJ2-1 | TRBV4-3 | NA
TGTGCCAGCAGTGACGCAGGGGGCCGGGAAAAACTGTTTTTT | CASSDAGGREKLFF | NA | TRBJ1-4 | TRBV6-1 | TRBD1
TGTGCCAGCAGTTACGGGGGGGCAGTGGAGACCCAGTACTTC | CASSYGGAVETQYF | NA | TRBJ2-5 | TRBV6-6 | NA
TGTGCCAGCAGTTTAGGAGGGTACCAAGAGACCCAGTACTTC | CASSLGGYQETQYF | NA | TRBJ2-5 | TRBV28 | NA
TGTGCCAGCAGCTTAAGACAGGGGTCCTACAATGAGCAGTTCTTC | CASSLRQGSYNEQFF | few | TRBJ2-1 | TRBV11-3 | TRBD1
TGTGCCAGCAGCTTGGAACGAGCCACCGGGGAGCTGTTTTTT | CASSLERATGELFF | NA | TRBJ2-2 | TRBV5-5 | NA
TGTGCCAGCAGCTTACACAGCTTAGTAACCTTC | CASSLHSLVTF | many | TRBJ1-2 | TRBV7-9 | NA
TGTGCCAGCAGCGTAGGACAGGGGAAATATGGCTACACCTTC | CASSVGQGKYGYTF | NA | TRBJ1-2 | TRBV9 | TRBD1
TGTGCCAGCAGGGGAGCGGGGGGGCCGCATAATGAGCAGTTCTTC | CASRGAGGPHNEQFF | NA | TRBJ2-1 | TRBV2 | TRBD2
TGTGCCAGCGGTAGCGGGGGGGCGTCCTACAATGAGCAGTTCTTC | CASGSGGASYNEQFF | few | TRBJ2-1 | TRBV28 | TRBD2
TGTGCCAGCAGCCCAACAGAGAATGAAAAACTGTTTTTT | CASSPTENEKLFF | few | TRBJ1-4 | TRBV6-6 | NA
TGTGCCAGCAGCCTCTCCGAAGGGGGCTACGAGCAGTACTTC | CASSLSEGGYEQYF | NA | TRBJ2-7 | TRBV7-2 | NA
TGTGCCAGCAGCTTAGGAGGGACTAGCGGGGGGGCGGGTGAGCAGTTCTTC | CASSLGGTSGGAGEQFF | few | TRBJ2-1 | TRBV7-6 | TRBD2
TGCGCCAGCACCGATGGGGGACTAGCGGGGGGGATGGATACGCAGTATTTT | CASTDGGLAGGMDTQYF | NA | TRBJ2-3 | TRBV10-1 | TRBD2
TGTGCCAGCAGTTTAACAGGGAGCGCCTATGGCTACACCTTC | CASSLTGSAYGYTF | NA | TRBJ1-2 | TRBV28 | NA
TGTGCCAGCAGTTTAGGGCAGGGAGGTGAAAAACTGTTTTTT | CASSLGQGGEKLFF | many | TRBJ1-4 | TRBV27 | NA
TGTGCCAGCAGTGAGAAGGGGGCAGATGGCTATGGCTACACCTTC | CASSEKGADGYGYTF | NA | TRBJ1-2 | TRBV2 | TRBD1
TGTGCCAGCAGTGTACAGGTCACCGGGGAGCTGTTTTTT | CASSVQVTGELFF | once | TRBJ2-2 | TRBV27 | NA
TGTGCCAGTAGTAGAACAGGGGTTTCTGCGGGCGAGCAGTACTTC | CASSRTGVSAGEQYF | once | TRBJ2-7 | TRBV19 | TRBD1
TGTGCCAGCATCTCCGGGACAGCAGCCTACGAGCAGTACTTC | CASISGTAAYEQYF | NA | TRBJ2-7 | TRBV6-1 | TRBD1
TGTGCCAGCAGCTTAGTAGGGGGGACAGAATTAAACGAGCAGTTCTTC | CASSLVGGTELNEQFF | NA | TRBJ2-1 | TRBV7-8 | NA
TGTGCCAGTAGTGGACTACGGACTAGCGGGGGGCCCGGTGGTAATGAGCAGTTCTTC | CASSGLRTSGGPGGNEQFF | NA | TRBJ2-1 | TRBV19 | TRBD2
TGCACCAGCAGCCAAGTAGTCTACATGCCAGGGACCCAGTACTTC | CTSSQVVYMPGTQYF | NA | TRBJ2-5 | TRBV1 | NA
TGTGCCAGCAGCACCCAGGGGGCGGCCTACGAGCAGTACTTC | CASSTQGAAYEQYF | NA | TRBJ2-7 | TRBV6-1 | TRBD1
TGCAGTGCTACTGACTATGGCTACACCTTC | CSATDYGYTF | NA | TRBJ1-2 | TRBV20-1 | NA
TGTGCCAGCAGTTACTCGGCTAGCGGGAATAATGAGCAGTTCTTC | CASSYSASGNNEQFF | NA | TRBJ2-1 | TRBV6-5 | TRBD2
TGTGCCAGCATCATTGGGACAGGGGTGAACTATGGCTACACCTTC | CASIIGTGVNYGYTF | once | TRBJ1-2 | TRBV6-5 | TRBD1
TGTGCCAGCAGCTTAAATTTGGCCTATGGCTACACCTTC | CASSLNLAYGYTF | NA | TRBJ1-2 | TRBV7-9 | NA
TGTGCCAGCAGCTTAGAGGCCTACAGGGGGCGCGGAAACACCATATATTTT | CASSLEAYRGRGNTIYF | NA | TRBJ1-3 | TRBV13 | TRBD1
TGTGCCAGCTCACCCTCCGGACAGGGGGCAGCGCCCGGGGAGCTGTTTTTT | CASSPSGQGAAPGELFF | NA | TRBJ2-2 | TRBV18 | TRBD1
TGTGCCAGCAGCCAAGCGGGGGGCCAACAGACCCAGTACTTC | CASSQAGGQQTQYF | NA | TRBJ2-5 | TRBV6-6 | TRBD2
TGTGCCATCAGCCCCGGGTCTCCCGTAACTGTGCAGTACTTC | CAISPGSPVTVQYF | NA | TRBJ2-7 | TRBV10-3 | NA
TGTGCCAGCAGTGGCGGCCCTGGGGGGAGCGGGGGGGCCTACGAGCAGTACTTC | CASSGGPGGSGGAYEQYF | NA | TRBJ2-7 | TRBV2 | TRBD2
TGTGCCAGCAGCTTGATGAAAGCGGGGGGGCCGACAGATACGCAGTATTTT | CASSLMKAGGPTDTQYF | NA | TRBJ2-3 | TRBV5-4 | TRBD2
TGTGCCAGCAGCCCCAGCGGGGGGGCCTGGGATACGCAGTATTTT | CASSPSGGAWDTQYF | NA | TRBJ2-3 | TRBV27 | TRBD2